The next 7 T cell receptor beta chains were all read from a single sample in a study of regulatory T cells in long-lasting Graves disease. Time point described: newly diagnosed GD, antithyroid drugs for less than 3 months. Following extraction of RNA from PBMCs, that RNA was used to make the TCR library. Library construction for TCR beta used iRepertoire HTBI primers and Arm-PCR of CDR3 regions. MiXCR was run by TCRdb on the multiplex PCR reads, yielding one entry per CDR3 protein. The repertoire holds a few hundred thousand distinct CDR3 sequences, 16% seen once, with approximately 30% in the top ten. This same sample was also part of a study on T cells in Graves' hyperthyroidism and ophthalmopathy.

This material consisted of peripheral blood mononuclear cells (PBMCs), taken at new diagnosis, from a patient treated with antithyroid drugs. These receptors all come from a man aged 40-50 years with Graves disease.

Ten or more counts support this clonotype. This chain uses TRBV2 with TRBJ2-7; 11 nucleotides agree with TRBD2. Germline V gene sequence: CDR1 SNHLY, CDR2 FYNNEI. The CDR3 is made up of 16 amino acids. V was clipped by 11 bases and J by 2 bases; unmatched bases: 14. Here the CDR3 reads CAGKTSGAASTYEQYF. In DNA form, the CDR3 reads TGTGCCGGGAAGACTAGCGGGGCAGCCAGTACCTACGAGCAGTACTTC.

This clonotype was recorded at least ten times. The V and J genes are TRBV2 and TRBJ2-7, with 7 nucleotides matching TRBD1. The V and J ends lost 3 bases and 3 bases, in that order; junction bases with no gene match: 5. The CDR3 has 14 residues. Looked up from germline, CDR1 is SNHLY and CDR2 is FYNNEI. CDR3 coding DNA: TGTGCCAGCAGTGACCAGGGGGTGGGCTACGAGCAGTACTTC. Translating gives CASSDQGVGYEQYF.

This clonotype was seen only a few times. J is TRBJ1-1 and V is TRBV5-1; 8 bases line up with TRBD1. Looked up from germline, CDR1 is SGHRS and CDR2 is YFSETQ. Trimming cost V 0 bases and J 1 base; bases outside gene matches: 2. There are 15 residues in the CDR3. CDR3 sequence: CASSLGTGWNTEAFF. In nucleotides, the CDR3 is TGCGCCAGCAGCTTGGGGACAGGGTGGAACACTGAAGCTTTCTTT.

The chain recombines TRBV20-1 with TRBJ2-5; the match to TRBD2 covers 8 bases. Losses at the gene ends were 3 bases for V and 5 bases for J; bases not matched to a gene: 5. This CDR3 region has 13 residues. Looked up from germline, CDR1 is DFQATT and CDR2 is SNEGSKA (reference sequence). CDR3 DNA sequence: TGCAGTGCTAGCGGGGGGGGGGGGGAGACCCAGTACTTC. It translates to CSASGGGGETQYF.

This clonotype was seen at least ten times. The chain employs TRBV11-1 and TRBJ2-7; TRBD1 aligns across 7 bases. Germline V gene sequence: CDR1 SGHAT, CDR2 FQDESV (reference sequence). The length of the CDR3 is 15 residues. Trimming cost V 2 bases and J 7 bases; bases outside gene matches: 11. In DNA form, the CDR3 reads TGTGCCAGCAGCTTAAGTGGACAGGTGTCGTGGGAGCAGTACTTC. Translating it yields CASSLSGQVSWEQYF.

This clonotype was detected many times. The V call is TRBV6-1, the J call TRBJ2-5, with D possibly TRBD2 on 5 matching bases. CDR1 and CDR2 from the germline V gene are MNHNS and SASEGT. The CDR3 length is 14 residues. Between the trimmed V and J ends, which lost 5 bases and 7 bases, there was a span of 17 bases. CDR3 sequence reads: CASSREGNFGTQYF. The CDR3 DNA sequence: TGTGCCAGCAGTCGCGAGGGTAATTTTGGGACCCAGTACTTC.

This clonotype was seen repeatedly, ten times or more. The V and J genes are TRBV5-1 and TRBJ2-3, with D possibly TRBD1 on 6 matching bases. This CDR3 region has 15 residues. Germline values: CDR1 SGHRS, CDR2 YFSETQ. Trimming shortened V by 4 bases and J by 1 base, and 13 bases separated the two germline ends. The CDR3 loop is CASSQQTGGTDTQYF. The DNA of the CDR3 is TGCGCCAGCAGCCAACAGACAGGAGGCACAGATACGCAGTATTTT.